The 11 T cell receptor beta chains given below trace back to one sample, sequenced in a study of T-cell reconstitution after alpha-beta-depleted transplantation in children. The TCRbeta library incorporated unique molecular identifiers. A single record per CDR3 protein comes from TCRdb applying MiXCR to the PCR reads. The repertoire includes 55,000 to 90,000 distinct CDR3 sequences, roughly 5.2% of them detected once, and around 18% sits in the top ten. The specimen was PBMCs, mostly from graft donor cells, collected 180 days after TCRalphabeta/CD19-depleted stem cell transplant. The receptors were gathered from a boy younger than two who had a stem cell transplant for acute myeloid leukemia, so the T cells may come from the graft donor.

This clonotype showed up many times. The chain joins TRBV20-1 to TRBJ2-7; tentative D call: TRBD1 (6 bases). Germline V gene sequence: CDR1 DFQATT, CDR2 SNEGSKA (reference sequence). Trimming left V 2 bases short and J 3 bases short, with 11 bases between. This CDR3 is 13 amino acids long. CDR3 sequence reads: CSARHREYYEQYV. CDR3 nucleotides: TGCAGTGCTAGACACAGGGAGTACTACGAGCAGTACGTC.

In this sample, this clonotype turned up many times. The J gene is TRBJ2-3, the V gene TRBV6-1; the match to TRBD2 covers 10 bases. The germline CDR1 and CDR2 sequences are MNHNS and SASEGT. Unmatched junction bases numbered 6, after V lost 6 bases and J lost 3 bases. The CDR3 loop spans 15 amino acids. CDR3 protein: CASSVRGLATDTQYF. Written as DNA, the CDR3 is TGTGCCAGCAGCGTCCGGGGACTAGCGACAGATACGCAGTATTTT.

This clonotype has a count of ten or more. The rearrangement joins TRBV18 to TRBJ2-5; D assignment may be TRBD1 or TRBD2 (5 bases each). V was cut by 4 bases and J by 1 base, with 19 bases left in between. This CDR3 is 17 amino acids long. Germline CDR1 and CDR2: KGHSH and LQKENI. The chain's CDR3 is CASSLIGPGTAQETQYF. The CDR3 DNA reads TGTGCCAGCTCACTGATTGGACCCGGGACGGCCCAAGAGACCCAGTACTTC.

This clonotype was found many times. The rearrangement joins TRBV5-6 to TRBJ2-1; TRBD2 might be the D (6 bases). Trimming stripped 4 bases from V and 0 bases from J, with 11 bases between. CDR3 size: 15 residues. CDR1 and CDR2 (germline): SGHDT, YYEEEE. The CDR3 sequence: CASSRRGSSYNEQFF. CDR3 DNA: TGTGCCAGCAGCCGGAGGGGCAGCTCCTACAATGAGCAGTTCTTC.

This clonotype was seen ten or more times. The rearrangement links TRBV6-5 to TRBJ2-5, with D possibly matching TRBD1 (6 bases). Germline V gene data show CDR1 as MNHEY and CDR2 as SVGAGI. The CDR3 is 15 residues long. The germline V and J ends were trimmed by 5 bases and 1 base, with 14 bases remaining between them. The DNA of the CDR3 is TGTGCCAGCAGTCGCGGACAGCGTGGCCAAGAGACCCAGTACTTC. Protein sequence: CASSRGQRGQETQYF.

This clonotype was counted at least ten times. The CDR3 bases are TGTGCCAGCAGTTTAGGGCCCCAAAGCACAGATACGCAGTATTTT. Encoded protein: CASSLGPQSTDTQYF. This sequence joins TRBV12-3 or TRBV12-4 and TRBJ2-3; D not certain. The CDR3 totals 15 residues. Trimming took 1 base from V and 0 from J, leaving 8 bases between them.

This clonotype was picked up many times. This chain connects TRBV7-2 to TRBJ2-1; D not certain. V lost 2 bases, J lost 8 bases, and 4 bases lay in between. The CDR3 has 11 residues. The germline gives CDR1 SGHTA, CDR2 FQGNSA. CDR3 DNA sequence: TGTGCCAGCAGCTTATGGCATGAGCAGTTCTTC. It encodes CASSLWHEQFF.

At least ten counts were recorded for this clonotype. V usage is TRBV12-3 or TRBV12-4 and J usage is TRBJ1-6, with unresolved D. The CDR3 loop spans 16 amino acids. The V end was cut by 4 bases, the J end by 7 bases, with 17 bases between. CDR3 sequence reads: CASSSGPSSINSPLHF. The DNA of the CDR3 is TGTGCCAGCAGTTCTGGACCCTCCAGCATCAATTCACCCCTCCACTTT.

The rearrangement links TRBV11-2 to TRBJ1-1, with D unclear. The CDR3 is 13 residues long. Germline V gene lookup returns CDR1 SGHAT and CDR2 FQNNGV. V was shortened by 2 bases and J by 4 bases, with 8 bases between the two germline ends. CDR3 in DNA: TGTGCCAGCAGCTTAATTCCCCCCACTGAAGCTTTCTTT. Translation: CASSLIPPTEAFF.

The chain has TRBV4-3 and TRBJ2-5; maybe TRBD1 (6 bases). This CDR3 is 15 amino acids long. The V and J ends lost 4 bases and 5 bases respectively, with 17 bases between them. The germline CDR1 and CDR2 sequences are LGHNA and YSLEER. The CDR3: CASSPSQGNAETQYF. The CDR3 DNA follows: TGCGCCAGCAGCCCATCCCAGGGGAATGCGGAGACCCAGTACTTC.

At least ten counts were recorded for this clonotype. This chain connects TRBV5-1 to TRBJ2-5; 8 nucleotides agree with TRBD1. CDR1 is SGHRS and CDR2 is YFSETQ in the germline V gene. Losses at the gene ends were 5 bases for V and 5 bases for J; bases not matched to a gene: 11. The CDR3 consists of 15 residues. CDR3 nucleotides: TGCGCCAGCAGTCAGTCGACAGGGGTTCGGGAGACCCAGTACTTC. Its translation is CASSQSTGVRETQYF.